This T cell receptor beta chain was captured by sequencing in a study of cytomegalovirus exposure and HLA in healthy donors. Across the study: Earlier, 95 million to 120 million unique TCR beta sequences were recovered from some 200 million T cells by an analysis. Counted in an early data release were 65 million to 100 million unique TCRs from HLA-typed donors. Overall study results and limits: A prior analysis recorded that most TCR beta V segments were productive about 87% or about 30% of the time.

PCR involved 60 Vbeta and 13 Jbeta primers. Assay: immunoSEQ multiplex PCR; the TCRdb copy retains only in-frame clones and omits some. The data contain around 130,000 clones, about four fifths of them singletons. Turning to this clone: The antigen is unknown.

Though nominally healthy at sampling, donors likely had unrecorded immune exposures. The CDR3 consists of 15 residues. Germline CDR1 and CDR2: SGHRS and YFSETQ. V trimming: 3 bases; J trimming: 5 bases; junction bases outside the gene matches: 8. The chain joins TRBV5-1 to TRBJ2-5; 9 bases map to TRBD1. The sequence came from a woman aged 40 to 55 in good health and CMV-seronegative. Sequencing was carried out using PBMCs. The CDR3 DNA follows: TGCGCCAGCAGCTCGGGACAGGGTCCAAGGGAGACCCAGTACTTC. Protein: CASSSGQGPRETQYF. The full variable domain, its missing parts supplied by reference TRBV5-1 and TRBJ2-5, is KAGVTQTPRYLIKTRGQQVTLSCSPISGHRSVSWYQQTPGQGLQFLFEYFSETQRNKGNFPGRFSGRQFSNSRSEMNVSTLELGDSALYLCASSSGQGPRETQYFGPGTRLLVL.